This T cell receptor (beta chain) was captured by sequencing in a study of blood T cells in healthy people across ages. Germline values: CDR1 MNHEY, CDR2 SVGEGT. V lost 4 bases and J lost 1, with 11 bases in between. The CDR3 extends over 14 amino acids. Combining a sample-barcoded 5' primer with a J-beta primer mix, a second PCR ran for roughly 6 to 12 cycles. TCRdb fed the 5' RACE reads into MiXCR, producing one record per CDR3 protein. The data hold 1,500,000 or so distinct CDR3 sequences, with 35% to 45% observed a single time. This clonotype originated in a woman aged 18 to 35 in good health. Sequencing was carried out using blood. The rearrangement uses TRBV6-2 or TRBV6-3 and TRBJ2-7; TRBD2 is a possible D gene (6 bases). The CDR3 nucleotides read TGTGCCAGCAGTTTCCCGACTAGTTCCTACGAGCAGTACTTC. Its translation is CASSFPTSSYEQYF.